Detailed here is one T cell receptor beta chain. Antigen: not known. Replicate PCRs run on sorted subsets employed 200 ng DNA, approximately 30,000 T cell genomes. TCRdb's copy holds only in-frame clones and misses some; the assay was immunoSEQ multiplex PCR. The profile shows around 2.1 million clones, about 92% of them singletons. The source of the sample is a study of shared clonotypes between healthy human individuals. Study-level findings and limits: In contrast to clonotypes shared by all four donors, non-shared clonotypes had lower generation probabilities. Memory subsets had estimated richness that was generally smaller than that of naive subsets.

Naive CD8 cells lacked CD45RO, underwent positive selection for CCR7 and left out terminally differentiated effector memory CD45RA+ cells. Caucasian adults living in Nashville, Tennessee, provided all samples. The germline V gene encodes CDR1 MDHEN and CDR2 SYDVKM. This CDR3 spans 17 amino acids. V dropped 4 bases and J dropped 3; count of bases not matched to a gene: 12. Sequences were obtained from naive CD8+ T cells from PBMCs. The gene calls are TRBV28 and TRBJ1-5; 7 bases agree with TRBD1. The TCR sequence derives from a man between 18 and 29 years old in good health. Some clones in this sample may be carry-over from other donors' samples. The CDR3 here is CASSSRGQERINQPQHF. CDR3 nucleotides: TGTGCCAGCAGTTCCCGCGGACAGGAAAGAATCAATCAGCCCCAGCATTTT.